The rows below give T cell receptor beta chains drawn from one sample of a study of blood T cell repertoires in COVID-19. Data came from immunoSEQ multiplex PCR; TCRdb stores just in-frame clones and leaves some out. The table includes some 31,000 clones, approximately 88% detected once. Sequencing was done on a sample of peripheral blood. Receptors originate from a man aged 65-85 years with active COVID-19. CDR3s include the opening cysteine and the closing phenylalanine or tryptophan. Fields, in order: clone size, J gene, D gene, V gene, CDR3 DNA, CDR3 protein. D genes are given only for firm matches. Clone size is given for some rows only: seen once, a few or many times, or a class if the clone is expanded.

clone size: once; J gene: TRBJ1-1; D gene: -; V gene: TRBV7-9; CDR3 DNA: TGTGCCAGCAGCCTGGACACAAGAGAAGCTTTCTTT; CDR3 protein: CASSLDTREAFF
clone size: -; J gene: TRBJ1-1; D gene: TRBD1; V gene: TRBV9; CDR3 DNA: TGTGCCAGCAGCCGAGGACAGGGGGCTAGGGTTGAAGCTTTCTTT; CDR3 protein: CASSRGQGARVEAFF
clone size: -; J gene: TRBJ2-7; D gene: TRBD2; V gene: TRBV29-1; CDR3 DNA: TGCAGCGTTCGGCCTCTACGCGGGGGTTCCTACGAGCAGTACTTC; CDR3 protein: CSVRPLRGGSYEQYF
clone size: -; J gene: TRBJ1-2; D gene: -; V gene: TRBV2; CDR3 DNA: TGTGCCGGATTCAGGGAAGATGGCTACACCTTC; CDR3 protein: CAGFREDGYTF
clone size: -; J gene: TRBJ1-1; D gene: -; V gene: TRBV20-1; CDR3 DNA: TGCAGTGCTAGAGATATGGCCGAAGCTTTCTTT; CDR3 protein: CSARDMAEAFF
clone size: -; J gene: TRBJ2-1; D gene: -; V gene: TRBV5-4; CDR3 DNA: TGTGCCAGCAGCCCCACGGGGGTCTCCTACAATGAGCAGTTCTTC; CDR3 protein: CASSPTGVSYNEQFF
clone size: once; J gene: TRBJ1-6; D gene: -; V gene: TRBV6-5; CDR3 DNA: TGTGCCAGCAGCCAACACCAGAATTCACCCCTCCACTTT; CDR3 protein: CASSQHQNSPLHF
clone size: -; J gene: TRBJ2-3; D gene: -; V gene: TRBV9; CDR3 DNA: TGTGCCAGCAGCCCCCGAGCTAGCACAGATACGCAGTATTTT; CDR3 protein: CASSPRASTDTQYF
clone size: -; J gene: TRBJ2-3; D gene: TRBD2; V gene: TRBV5-4; CDR3 DNA: TGTGCCAGCAGCTTCCGGGAGGACACAGATACGCAGTATTTT; CDR3 protein: CASSFREDTDTQYF
clone size: -; J gene: TRBJ1-5; D gene: -; V gene: TRBV19; CDR3 DNA: TGTGCCAGTAGTATCTCCTTCTATCAGCCCCAGCATTTT; CDR3 protein: CASSISFYQPQHF
clone size: -; J gene: TRBJ1-4; D gene: -; V gene: TRBV7-2; CDR3 DNA: TGTGCCAGCAGCTTCAGGGTGCGGGAAAAACTGTTTTTT; CDR3 protein: CASSFRVREKLFF
clone size: -; J gene: TRBJ2-7; D gene: -; V gene: TRBV14; CDR3 DNA: TGTGCCAGCAGCCTCGGAGGTGGGAACTCCTACTACGAGCAGTACTTC; CDR3 protein: CASSLGGGNSYYEQYF
clone size: -; J gene: TRBJ2-7; D gene: -; V gene: TRBV9; CDR3 DNA: TGTGCCAGCAGCGTAGGCCGAGACTCCTACGAGCAGTACTTC; CDR3 protein: CASSVGRDSYEQYF
clone size: -; J gene: TRBJ2-1; D gene: TRBD2; V gene: TRBV2; CDR3 DNA: TGTGCCAGCAGCCGGACTAGCGGGAGTAGAAATGAGCAGTTCTTC; CDR3 protein: CASSRTSGSRNEQFF
clone size: -; J gene: TRBJ1-2; D gene: -; V gene: TRBV5-1; CDR3 DNA: TGCGCCAGCAGCTTGGGGCTGACAGACATCTATGGCTACACCTTC; CDR3 protein: CASSLGLTDIYGYTF
clone size: -; J gene: TRBJ2-1; D gene: TRBD1; V gene: TRBV29-1; CDR3 DNA: TGCAGCGCCACGAGGGGGCATCTCTCCTACAATGAGCAGTTCTTC; CDR3 protein: CSATRGHLSYNEQFF
clone size: -; J gene: TRBJ1-1; D gene: -; V gene: TRBV29-1; CDR3 DNA: TGCAGCGTTGAAAGCCCGAGAGGGTACACTGAAGCTTTCTTT; CDR3 protein: CSVESPRGYTEAFF
clone size: -; J gene: TRBJ2-1; D gene: -; V gene: TRBV15; CDR3 DNA: TGTGCCACCAGCAGAGAGCGGGACTTTTACAATGAGCAGTTCTTC; CDR3 protein: CATSRERDFYNEQFF
clone size: -; J gene: TRBJ2-1; D gene: TRBD1; V gene: TRBV25-1; CDR3 DNA: TGTGCCAGCAGGCCGACAGGGGGCAATGAGCAGTTCTTC; CDR3 protein: CASRPTGGNEQFF
clone size: -; J gene: TRBJ1-1; D gene: TRBD1; V gene: TRBV18; CDR3 DNA: TGTGCCAGCTCACTTCAACAGGGGTCGAACACTGAAGCTTTCTTT; CDR3 protein: CASSLQQGSNTEAFF
clone size: -; J gene: TRBJ1-4; D gene: -; V gene: TRBV6-5; CDR3 DNA: TGTGCCACCTCGGCCCAGGACAGAAATAATGAAAAACTGTTTTTT; CDR3 protein: CATSAQDRNNEKLFF
clone size: -; J gene: TRBJ2-1; D gene: TRBD1; V gene: TRBV5-1; CDR3 DNA: TGCGCCAGCAGCTTCCAGCCGGGACAGCGATCCTACAATGAGCAGTTCTTC; CDR3 protein: CASSFQPGQRSYNEQFF